The sequence of this TCR beta chain was determined in a study of T cells in Graves' hyperthyroidism and ophthalmopathy. Amplified regions were TCR beta CDR3 sequences from RNA transcripts. The HTBI primer set drove a first-round RT-PCR of the TCR CDR3. TCRdb reanalysed the multiplex PCR reads using MiXCR and keeps one entry per CDR3 protein. The data show about 600,000 distinct CDR3 sequences, around 16% seen once. Orbital computed tomography, thyroid ultrasound, serum thyroxine and TRAb, and clinical symptoms together informed the diagnoses. Fresh peripheral blood, 7.5 to 10 ml of it, supplied the PBMCs. This clonotype was found a few times. What it binds is unknown. Germline values: CDR1 SGHKS, CDR2 YYEKEE (reference sequence). Trimming left V 0 bases short and J 0 bases short, with 10 bases between. The CDR3 sequence is 16 residues long. Study-level findings and limits: Blood shared most expanded thyroid clonotypes above 0.001. Ophthalmopathy got predicted by the model a median about 6.5 months before its onset.

This clonotype was sampled from a woman between 40 and 55 years old with Graves' ophthalmopathy. The rearrangement joins TRBV5-5 to TRBJ1-3, with TRBD1 as a possible D gene (5 bases). Sequences were obtained from blood. The CDR3: CASSLDLGGSGNTIYF. CDR3 DNA: TGTGCCAGCAGCTTGGATCTGGGGGGCTCTGGAAACACCATATATTTT.